This T cell receptor beta chain is from a study of graft-versus-host responses after intestinal transplantation. For the study at large: Recipients obtained multivisceral, liver-intestinal, or isolated intestinal transplants. Anti-thymocyte globulin induction was given to all recipients, followed by tacrolimus and steroids for 3 to 4 years. Whole-study results and caveats: HvG clone declines early post-transplant were associated with peak circulating GvH levels.

Some clones are missing from TCRdb's copy, which holds only in-frame ones; the method was immunoSEQ multiplex PCR. The profile shows more than 95,000 clones, more than 85% of them singletons. The length of the CDR3 is 15 residues. V was cut by 4 bases and J by 7 bases, with 17 bases left in between. Germline V CDR1 and CDR2: KGHSY, FQNENV. Of note for this clone: Its antigen remains unknown.

The source is a human donor who received an intestinal transplant. The rearrangement uses TRBV16 and TRBJ2-1; possible D gene TRBD2, 6 bases. The sequencing used unstimulated CD8+ T cells sorted from spleen or lymph node cells, collected before intestinal transplant. The CDR3 here is CASSPPNGGLNEQFF. Written as DNA, the CDR3 is TGTGCCAGCAGCCCGCCAAACGGCGGACTAAATGAGCAGTTCTTC.